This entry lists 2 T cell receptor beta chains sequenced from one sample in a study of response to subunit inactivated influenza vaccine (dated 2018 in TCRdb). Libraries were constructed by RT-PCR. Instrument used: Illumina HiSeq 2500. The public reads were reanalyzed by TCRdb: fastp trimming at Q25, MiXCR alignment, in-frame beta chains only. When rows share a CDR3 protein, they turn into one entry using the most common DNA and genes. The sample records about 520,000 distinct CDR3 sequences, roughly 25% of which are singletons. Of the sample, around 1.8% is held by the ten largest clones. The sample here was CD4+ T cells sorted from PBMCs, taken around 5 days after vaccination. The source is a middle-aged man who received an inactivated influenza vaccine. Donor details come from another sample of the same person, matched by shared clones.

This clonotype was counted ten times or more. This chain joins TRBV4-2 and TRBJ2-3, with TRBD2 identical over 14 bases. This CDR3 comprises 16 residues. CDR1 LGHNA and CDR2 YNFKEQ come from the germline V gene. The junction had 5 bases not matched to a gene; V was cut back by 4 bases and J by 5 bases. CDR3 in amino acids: CASSPRTSGGIDTQYF. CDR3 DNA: TGTGCCAGCAGCCCTAGGACTAGCGGGGGGATAGATACGCAGTATTTT.

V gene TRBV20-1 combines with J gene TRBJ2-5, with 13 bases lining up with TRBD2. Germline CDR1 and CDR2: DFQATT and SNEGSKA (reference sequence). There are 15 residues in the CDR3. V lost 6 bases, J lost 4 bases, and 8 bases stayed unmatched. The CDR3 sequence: CSALTSGGAGETQYF. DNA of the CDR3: TGCAGTGCCCTCACTAGCGGGGGGGCTGGAGAGACCCAGTACTTC.